This entry features one T cell receptor (beta chain) sequence. As yet, its antigen is unknown. The sample originates from a study of cytomegalovirus exposure and HLA in healthy donors. Study-level points and caveats: Associated with HLA alleles at 0.05 false discovery rate in a later analysis were about 17,000 TCR beta sequences.

Primers: 60 Vbeta forward and 13 Jbeta reverse. Sequenced by immunoSEQ multiplex PCR; TCRdb stores in-frame clones only, minus some. Of 100,000 to 120,000 clones listed, 60% to 80% are singletons. The clonotype was recovered from a man aged 18-30 years in good health and CMV-seropositive. What was sequenced was PBMCs.

The CDR3 is CASSSRLDRGPPDTQYF. CDR3 DNA sequence: TGTGCCAGCAGCTCCCGATTAGACAGGGGGCCTCCAGATACGCAGTATTTT. The V call is TRBV7-6, the J call TRBJ2-3; 10 nucleotides line up with TRBD1. Trimming at V came to 4 bases and at J to 4 bases, leaving 11 bases not matched to a gene. The CDR3 contains 17 residues. CDR1 is SGHVS and CDR2 is FNYEAQ in the germline V gene. Using reference TRBV7-6 and TRBJ2-3 for the parts outside the CDR3, the full variable domain is GAGVSQSPRYKVTKRGQDVALRCDPISGHVSLYWYRQALGQGPEFLTYFNYEAQQDKSGLPNDRFSAERPEGSISTLTIQRTEQRDSAMYRCASSSRLDRGPPDTQYFGPGTRLTVL.